This TCR beta chain was observed in a study of blood T cells in healthy people across ages. Study-wide results and limits: The recorded TCR beta diversity per million T cells decreased in a roughly linear manner with age. Long-lived donors carried more naive CD4+ cells and greater diversity than aged donors.

As concerns this clonotype: Its antigen remains unidentified.

PCR was performed a second time for about 7 to 12 cycles using a sample-barcoded 5' primer and a J-beta primer mix. TCRdb re-analysed the 5' RACE reads in MiXCR, keeping a single row per CDR3 protein. This table holds 1.2 million to 1.5 million distinct CDR3 sequences, roughly 40% found once. The source material was blood. The sequence came from a woman aged 18-30 years in good health.

CDR3 DNA sequence: TGTGCCAGTAGCGAACAAAGCGGGACCCAGTACTTC. It translates to CASSEQSGTQYF. V is TRBV19 and J is TRBJ2-5; weak D call: TRBD2 (5 bases). Germline CDR1 LNHDA, CDR2 SQIVND (reference sequence). Trimming pared 6 bases from V and 7 bases from J, leaving 12 bases between. This CDR3 is built from 12 residues.